Following are 14 T cell receptor beta chains from one sample sequenced in a study of sequential checkpoint blockade in melanoma. Repertoires were generated with immunoSEQ multiplex PCR, while TCRdb's copy carries only in-frame clones and drops some. The sample shows roughly 11,000 clones, about three quarters of them seen only once. Treatment: randomized to nivolumab then ipilimumab (arm A) or the reverse (arm B). The sample was CD8+ T cells sorted from blood (inferred from file names), taken from a patient given nivolumab and ipilimumab in sequence. These receptors all come from a human donor with melanoma.

The chain carries TRBV7-9 and TRBJ1-2; D call uncertain. Trimming cost V 1 base and J 0 bases, with 9 bases left between them. The CDR3 runs to 15 residues. Germline CDR1 SEHNR, CDR2 FQNEAQ (reference sequence). CDR3 region: CASSLVASPNYGYTF. The CDR3 DNA sequence: TGTGCCAGCAGCTTAGTGGCCAGTCCTAACTATGGCTACACCTTC.

This clone was recorded once. The chain recombines TRBV4-1 with TRBJ1-1; TRBD1 aligns across 9 bases. This CDR3 contains 18 residues. Germline-derived CDR1 and CDR2 are MGHRA and YSYEKL. The ends lost 0 bases at V and 0 bases at J; junction bases unmatched: 8. CDR3 sequence: CASSQDKGQGLLNTEAFF. CDR3 sequence (DNA): TGCGCCAGCAGCCAAGATAAAGGACAGGGGTTACTGAACACTGAAGCTTTCTTT.

The V call is TRBV28, the J call TRBJ2-3; D may be TRBD1 (5 bases). V gave up 6 bases and J gave up 1 base, with 11 bases separating them. CDR3 length: 14 residues. Germline-derived CDR1 and CDR2 are MDHEN and SYDVKM. In nucleotides, the CDR3 is TGTGCCAGCAGGACAGTAGGGGGCACAGATACGCAGTATTTT. This gives the protein CASRTVGGTDTQYF.

The V call is TRBV30, the J call TRBJ1-4; tentative D call: TRBD1 (6 bases). The germline V gene has CDR1 GTSNPN and CDR2 SVGIG (reference sequence). This CDR3 has 14 amino acids. V was cut by 0 bases and J by 8 bases, with 13 bases left in between. CDR3 coding DNA: TGTGCCTGGAGTGTAGGGCAGGGGATAGAAAAACTGTTTTTT. It is translated as CAWSVGQGIEKLFF.

The J gene is TRBJ2-1, the V gene TRBV18; 9 bases line up with TRBD2. The CDR3 length is 15 residues. Losses at the gene ends were 5 bases for V and 6 bases for J; bases not matched to a gene: 8. The germline V gene has CDR1 KGHSH and CDR2 LQKENI. The CDR3 DNA follows: TGTGCCAGCTCAGTACTTCCGGGACTAGCCAATGAGCAGTTCTTC. It translates to CASSVLPGLANEQFF.

CDR3 protein: CASRGGQGAAFF. CDR3 in DNA: TGTGCCAGCAGGGGGGGACAGGGGGCAGCTTTCTTT. The chain employs TRBV27 and TRBJ1-1; 12 nucleotides match TRBD1. The CDR3 has 12 amino acids. CDR1 is MNHEY and CDR2 is SMNVEV in the germline V gene (reference sequence). The J segment lost 10 bases and the V segment lost 6 bases, leaving 3 bases of the junction unmatched.

The J gene is TRBJ2-7, the V gene TRBV4-2, with 11 positions matching TRBD2. The CDR3 loop spans 14 amino acids. With 3 bases clipped from V and 6 bases from J, the junction kept 4 bases outside the gene matches. The V gene's germline CDR1 is LGHNA and CDR2 YNFKEQ. CDR3 amino acids: CASSHIGTSGEQYF. The CDR3 nucleotides are TGTGCCAGCAGCCACATCGGGACTAGCGGCGAGCAGTACTTC.

The rearrangement joins TRBV6-5 to TRBJ1-5; D is ambiguous. The germline CDR1 and CDR2 sequences are MNHEY and SVGAGI. The CDR3 extends over 14 amino acids. The V end was cut by 5 bases, the J end by 2 bases, with 10 bases between. Written as DNA, the CDR3 is TGTGCCAGCAGTGGTGAGGTCCGCAATCAGCCCCAGCATTTT. Its protein product is CASSGEVRNQPQHF.

This clone has only a few counts. The chain is built from TRBV7-9 and TRBJ1-3; a weak D match, TRBD1 (6 bases). This CDR3 spans 15 amino acids. The germline CDR1 and CDR2 sequences are SEHNR and FQNEAQ (reference sequence). With 4 bases removed from V and 0 bases from J, the gap between germline ends came to 10 bases. Here the CDR3 reads CASSWTAISGNTIYF. CDR3 DNA sequence: TGTGCCAGCAGCTGGACAGCTATCTCTGGAAACACCATATATTTT.

The table lists this clone with a few counts. This rearrangement joins TRBV7-9 to TRBJ2-7, with 7 positions matching TRBD2. This CDR3 is 15 amino acids long. Losses at the gene ends were 1 base for V and 2 bases for J; bases not matched to a gene: 5. Germline CDR1 reads SEHNR; CDR2 reads FQNEAQ (reference sequence). CDR3 sequence reads: CASSLGGRAAYEQYF. The CDR3 nucleotides read TGTGCCAGCAGCTTAGGGGGGAGGGCAGCCTACGAGCAGTACTTC.

The rearrangement links TRBV5-1 to TRBJ2-5; TRBD2 agrees at 13 bases. The assigned J gene may be wrong: the sequence end matches TRBJ2-7 better. CDR1 and CDR2 (germline): SGHRS, YFSETQ. The CDR3 consists of 14 residues. CDR3 sequence reads: CASSPGLAGDEQYF. CDR3 coding DNA: TGCGCCAGCAGCCCCGGACTAGCGGGAGACGAGCAGTACTTC.

The chain has TRBV30 and TRBJ1-3; D uncertain. The ends were cut back, 1 base at V and 8 bases at J, with 9 bases in the middle. The CDR3 spans 12 residues. Germline CDR1 reads GTSNPN; CDR2 reads SVGIG (reference sequence). CDR3 nucleotides: TGTGCCTGGAGTGACCTCCAGGACACCATATATTTT. Its translation is CAWSDLQDTIYF.

The chain employs TRBV9 and TRBJ2-1; 8 positions agree with TRBD2. Per germline, CDR1 SGDLS and CDR2 YYNGEE. Unmatched junction bases numbered 7, after V lost 3 bases and J lost 14 bases. The CDR3 sequence is 12 residues long. CDR3 protein: CASSGLAGSKFF. The CDR3 region has the DNA TGTGCCAGCAGCGGGCTAGCGGGTAGCAAGTTCTTC.

The V gene is TRBV28, the J gene TRBJ2-2; no clear D. Per the germline V gene, CDR1 is MDHEN and CDR2 is SYDVKM. The CDR3 is made up of 13 amino acids. Between the trimmed V and J ends, which lost 3 bases and 7 bases, there was a span of 9 bases. CDR3 residues: CASSFIAGGELFF. DNA of the CDR3: TGTGCCAGCAGTTTTATCGCCGGCGGGGAGCTGTTTTTT.